This T cell receptor beta chain is from a study of radiation and T cells in renal cell carcinoma. Whole-study results and caveats: Dominant CDR3 motifs occupied more repertoire in irradiated than control tumors. Tumor samples were small regions of 0.9 to 1 g.

Comment on this clone: Its antigen remains unknown.

The CDR3 spans 15 residues. Germline V CDR1 and CDR2: ENHRY, SYGVKD. The junction had 5 bases not matched to a gene; V was cut back by 8 bases and J by 0 bases. TCRdb keeps only in-frame clones here, not all; method: immunoSEQ multiplex PCR. The data contain around 16,000 clones, approximately 58% of them seen just once; the ten biggest clones take up roughly 8.7%. Treatment reported: treatment-naive control, cytoreductive nephrectomy. Control tumors came from a few females and 11 males, aged roughly 40 to 90. The clonotype comes from a man in his forties with renal cell carcinoma. Sample: tumor tissue, taken from a patient whose treatment was nephrectomy without radiotherapy. The V and J genes are TRBV10-3 and TRBJ2-3; 10 nucleotides align to TRBD2. The CDR3 DNA sequence: TGTGCCATCGGGAAAGCGGGGGGGAGCACAGATACGCAGTATTTT. Its protein is CAIGKAGGSTDTQYF.